This TCR beta chain was sequenced in a study of identical twins. With regard to this clonotype: Its cognate antigen is unknown.

TCRdb re-called the 5' RACE reads with MiXCR, one entry per CDR3 protein. The sample carries under 900,000 distinct CDR3 sequences, 9% to 15% recorded once. The CDR3 has 14 amino acids. The V gene lost 5 bases and the J gene lost 4 bases, with 12 bases spanning the gap. CDR1 is MNHNS and CDR2 is SASEGT in the germline V gene. Study-level findings and limits: The authors noted that invariant MAIT and iNKT cells could partly confound zero-insertion analyses.

The sample also formed part of further work on yellow fever vaccine responses in identical twins.

The origin of this receptor is a woman in her late teens or twenties in good health. V is TRBV6-1 and J is TRBJ2-1; maybe TRBD1 (6 bases). Material for sequencing was PBMCs. The CDR3 DNA reads TGTGCCAGCAGTACCGGACAGCTATACAATGAGCAGTTCTTC. Amino acid sequence: CASSTGQLYNEQFF.